This section outlines one T cell receptor beta chain sequence together with its context. V was pared by 7 bases and J by 1 base, with 13 bases between. The CDR3 has 13 residues. CDR1 and CDR2 from the germline V gene are GTSNPN and SVGIG (reference sequence). Method: immunoSEQ multiplex PCR; TCRdb's copy keeps in-frame clones and lacks some. The data hold 60,000 to 70,000 clones, with approximately 85% observed a single time. This sample was included in a study of T cell responses to AZD1222 COVID-19 vaccine. This receptor was identified in an adult in good health. Specimen: peripheral blood, collected on day 0 of AZD1222 vaccination. This chain connects TRBV30 to TRBJ1-1; perhaps TRBD1 as D (6 bases). The CDR3 protein is CASTRQANTEAFF. The CDR3 nucleotides are TGTGCCTCCACCCGACAGGCGAACACTGAAGCTTTCTTT.